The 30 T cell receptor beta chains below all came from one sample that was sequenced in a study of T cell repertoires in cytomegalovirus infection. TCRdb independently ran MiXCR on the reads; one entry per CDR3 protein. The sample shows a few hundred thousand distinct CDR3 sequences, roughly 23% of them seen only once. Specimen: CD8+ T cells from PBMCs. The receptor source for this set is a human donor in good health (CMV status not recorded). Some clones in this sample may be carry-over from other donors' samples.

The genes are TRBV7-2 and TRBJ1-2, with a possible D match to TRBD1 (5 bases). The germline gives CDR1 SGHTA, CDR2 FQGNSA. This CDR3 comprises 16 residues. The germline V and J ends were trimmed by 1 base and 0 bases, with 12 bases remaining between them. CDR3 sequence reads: CASSLGLRGPNYGYTF. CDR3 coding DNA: TGTGCCAGCAGCTTAGGCTTGAGGGGACCTAACTATGGCTACACCTTC.

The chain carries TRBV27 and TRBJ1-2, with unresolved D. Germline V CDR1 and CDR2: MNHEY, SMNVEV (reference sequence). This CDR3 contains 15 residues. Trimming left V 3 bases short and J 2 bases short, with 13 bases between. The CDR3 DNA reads TGTGCCAGCAGTTTTCGGAGTGGGGAGAACTATGGCTACACCTTC. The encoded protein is CASSFRSGENYGYTF.

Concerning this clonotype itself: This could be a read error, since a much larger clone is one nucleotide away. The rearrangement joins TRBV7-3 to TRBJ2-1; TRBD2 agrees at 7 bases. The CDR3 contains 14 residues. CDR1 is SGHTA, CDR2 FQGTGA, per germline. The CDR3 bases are TGTGCCAGCAGCCCGGGGGGATCCTACAATGAGCGGTTCTTC. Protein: CASSPGGSYNERFF.

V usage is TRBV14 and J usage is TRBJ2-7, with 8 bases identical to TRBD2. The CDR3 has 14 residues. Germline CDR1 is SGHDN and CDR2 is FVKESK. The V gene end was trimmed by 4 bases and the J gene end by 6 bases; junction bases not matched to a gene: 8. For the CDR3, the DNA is TGTGCCAGCAGCCCCGTCGGGGGGGCCGGCGAGCAGTACTTC. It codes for CASSPVGGAGEQYF.

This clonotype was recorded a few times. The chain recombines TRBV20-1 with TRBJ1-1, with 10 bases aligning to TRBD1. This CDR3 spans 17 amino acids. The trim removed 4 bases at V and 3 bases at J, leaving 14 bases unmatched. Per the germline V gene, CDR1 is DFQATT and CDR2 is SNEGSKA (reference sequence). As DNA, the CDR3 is TGCAGTGCTACCCCCACGACAGGGGGCGAGTGGTACACTGAAGCTTTCTTT. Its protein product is CSATPTTGGEWYTEAFF.

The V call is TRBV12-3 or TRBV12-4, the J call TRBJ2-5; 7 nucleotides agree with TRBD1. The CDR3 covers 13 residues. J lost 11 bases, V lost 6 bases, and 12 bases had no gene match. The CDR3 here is CASSPGQVALQYF. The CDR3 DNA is TGTGCCAGCAGCCCTGGACAGGTCGCACTGCAGTACTTC.

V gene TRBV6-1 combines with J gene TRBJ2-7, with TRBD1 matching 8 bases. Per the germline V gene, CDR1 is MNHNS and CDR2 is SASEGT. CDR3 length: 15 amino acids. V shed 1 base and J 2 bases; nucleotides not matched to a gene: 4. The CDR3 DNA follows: TGTGCCAGCAGTGAAGTGTGGACAGGGCCCTACGAGCAGTACTTC. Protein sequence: CASSEVWTGPYEQYF.

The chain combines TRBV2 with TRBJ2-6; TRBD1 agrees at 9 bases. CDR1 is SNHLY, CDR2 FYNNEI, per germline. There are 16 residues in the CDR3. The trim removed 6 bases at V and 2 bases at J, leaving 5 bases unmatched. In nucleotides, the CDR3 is TGTGCCAGCAGGCCGGGACAGGGCGCTGGGGCCAACGTCCTGACTTTC. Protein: CASRPGQGAGANVLTF.

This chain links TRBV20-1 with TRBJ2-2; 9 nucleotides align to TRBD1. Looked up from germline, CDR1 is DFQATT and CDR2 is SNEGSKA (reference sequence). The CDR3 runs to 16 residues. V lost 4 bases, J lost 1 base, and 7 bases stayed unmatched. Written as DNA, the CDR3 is TGCAGTGCTATCCCGGGACAGGGCCGGAACACCGGGGAGCTGTTTTTT. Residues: CSAIPGQGRNTGELFF.

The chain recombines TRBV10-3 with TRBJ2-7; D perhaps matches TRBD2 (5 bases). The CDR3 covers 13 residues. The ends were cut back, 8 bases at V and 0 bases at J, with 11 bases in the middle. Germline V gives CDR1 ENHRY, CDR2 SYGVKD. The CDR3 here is CAIGSGDSYEQYF. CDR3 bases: TGTGCCATCGGAAGCGGCGACTCCTACGAGCAGTACTTC.

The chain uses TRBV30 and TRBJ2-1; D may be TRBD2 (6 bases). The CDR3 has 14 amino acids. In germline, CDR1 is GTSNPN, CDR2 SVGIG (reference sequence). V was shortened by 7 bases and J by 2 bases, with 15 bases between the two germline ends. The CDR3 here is CASFRGRPYNEQFF. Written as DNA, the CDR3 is TGTGCCTCGTTCCGGGGGAGGCCCTACAATGAGCAGTTCTTC.

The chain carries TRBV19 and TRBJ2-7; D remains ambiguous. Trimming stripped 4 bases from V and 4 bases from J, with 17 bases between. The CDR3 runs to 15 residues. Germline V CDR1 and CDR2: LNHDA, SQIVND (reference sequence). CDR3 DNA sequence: TGTGCCAGTAGTAAACCGTCTTCAAACATGTACGAGCAGTACTTC. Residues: CASSKPSSNMYEQYF.

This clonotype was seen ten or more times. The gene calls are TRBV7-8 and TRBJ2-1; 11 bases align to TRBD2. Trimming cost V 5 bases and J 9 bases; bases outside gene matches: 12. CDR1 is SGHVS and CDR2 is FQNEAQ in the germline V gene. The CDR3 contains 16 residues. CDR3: CASSRNSGGAAGEQFF. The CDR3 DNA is TGTGCCAGCAGCCGCAATAGCGGGGGGGCCGCTGGTGAGCAGTTCTTC. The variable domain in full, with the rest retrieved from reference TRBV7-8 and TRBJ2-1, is GAGVSQSPRYKVAKRGQDVALRCDPISGHVSLFWYQQALGQGPEFLTYFQNEAQLDKSGLPSDRFFAERPEGSVSTLKIQRTQQEDSAVYLCASSRNSGGAAGEQFFGPGTRLTVL.

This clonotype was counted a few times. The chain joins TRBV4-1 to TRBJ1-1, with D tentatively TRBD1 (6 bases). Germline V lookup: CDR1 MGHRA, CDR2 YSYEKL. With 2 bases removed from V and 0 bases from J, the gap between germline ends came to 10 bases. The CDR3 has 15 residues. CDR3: CASSQITGLNTEAFF. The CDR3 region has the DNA TGCGCCAGCAGCCAAATAACAGGGTTGAACACTGAAGCTTTCTTT.

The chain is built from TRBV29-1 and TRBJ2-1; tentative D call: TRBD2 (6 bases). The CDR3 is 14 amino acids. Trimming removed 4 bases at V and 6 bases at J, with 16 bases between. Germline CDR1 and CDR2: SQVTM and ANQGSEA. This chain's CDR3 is CSVGRGAALNEQFF. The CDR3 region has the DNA TGCAGCGTTGGGCGCGGGGCCGCCCTCAATGAGCAGTTCTTC.

The CDR3: CSSQGWRGRSSTDTQYF. CDR3 nucleotides: TGCAGTTCACAGGGTTGGCGGGGGAGATCTAGCACAGATACGCAGTATTTT. V usage is TRBV20-1 and J usage is TRBJ2-3, with D maybe TRBD2 (7 bases). This CDR3 spans 17 amino acids. V was clipped by 8 bases and J by 0 bases, with 24 bases between them. CDR1 is DFQATT, CDR2 SNEGSKA, per germline (reference sequence).

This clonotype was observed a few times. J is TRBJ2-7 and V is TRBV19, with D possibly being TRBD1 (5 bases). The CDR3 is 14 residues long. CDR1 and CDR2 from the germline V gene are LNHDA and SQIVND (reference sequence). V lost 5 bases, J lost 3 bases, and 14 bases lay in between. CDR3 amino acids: CASSYSRTNYEQYF. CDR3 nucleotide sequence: TGTGCCAGTAGTTACTCTCGGACAAACTACGAGCAGTACTTC.

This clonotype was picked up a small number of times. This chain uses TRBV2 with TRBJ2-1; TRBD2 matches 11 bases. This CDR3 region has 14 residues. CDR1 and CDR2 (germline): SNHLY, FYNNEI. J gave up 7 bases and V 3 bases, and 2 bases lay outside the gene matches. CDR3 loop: CASSETSGVNEQFF. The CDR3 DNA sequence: TGTGCCAGCAGTGAGACTAGCGGGGTAAATGAGCAGTTCTTC.

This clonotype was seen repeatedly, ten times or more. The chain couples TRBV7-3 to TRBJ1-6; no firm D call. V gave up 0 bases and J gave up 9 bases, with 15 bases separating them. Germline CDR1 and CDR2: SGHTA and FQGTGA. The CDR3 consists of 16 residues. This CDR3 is CASSLTPNFGGSPLHF. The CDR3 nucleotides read TGTGCCAGCAGCTTAACCCCTAACTTCGGAGGTTCACCCCTCCACTTT.

CDR3 sequence reads: CASSHRGQGYEQYF. DNA of the CDR3: TGTGCCAGTAGCCATCGGGGACAGGGGTACGAGCAGTACTTC. The chain couples TRBV19 to TRBJ2-7; the match to TRBD1 covers 10 bases. The J segment lost 4 bases and the V segment lost 6 bases, leaving 6 bases of the junction unmatched. The length of the CDR3 is 14 residues. The germline CDR1 and CDR2 sequences are LNHDA and SQIVND (reference sequence).

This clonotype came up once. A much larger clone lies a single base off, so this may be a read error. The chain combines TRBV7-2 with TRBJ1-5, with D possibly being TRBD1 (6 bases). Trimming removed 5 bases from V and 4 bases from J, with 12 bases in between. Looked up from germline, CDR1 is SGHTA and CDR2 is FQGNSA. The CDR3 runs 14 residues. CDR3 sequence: CASSASDRNQPQHF. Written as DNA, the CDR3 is TGTGCCAGCAGCGCGTCGGACAGAAATCAGCCCCAGCATTTT. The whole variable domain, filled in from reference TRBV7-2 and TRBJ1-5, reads GAGVSQSPSNKVTEKGKDVELRCDPISGHTALYWYRQSLGQGLEFLIYFQGNSAPDKSGLPSDRFSAERTGGSVSTLTIQRTQQEDSAVYLCASSASDRNQPQHFGDGTRLSIL.

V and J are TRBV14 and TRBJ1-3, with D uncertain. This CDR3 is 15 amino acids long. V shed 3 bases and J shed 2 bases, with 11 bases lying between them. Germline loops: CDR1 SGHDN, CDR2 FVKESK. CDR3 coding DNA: TGTGCCAGCAGCCATCCAAGGGTGACTGGAAACACCATATATTTT. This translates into CASSHPRVTGNTIYF.

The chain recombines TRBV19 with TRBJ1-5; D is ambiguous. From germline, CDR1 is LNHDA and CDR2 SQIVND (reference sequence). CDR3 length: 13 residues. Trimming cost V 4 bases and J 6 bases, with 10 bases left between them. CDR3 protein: CASSSPSPQPQHF. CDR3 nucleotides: TGTGCCAGTAGTAGCCCCTCACCTCAGCCCCAGCATTTT.

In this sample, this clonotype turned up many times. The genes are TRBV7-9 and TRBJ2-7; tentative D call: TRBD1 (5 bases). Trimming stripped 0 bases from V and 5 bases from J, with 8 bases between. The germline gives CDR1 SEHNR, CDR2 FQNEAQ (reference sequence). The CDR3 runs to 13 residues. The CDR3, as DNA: TGTGCCAGCAGCTTAGCCTCAGGGAACGAGCAGTACTTC. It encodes CASSLASGNEQYF.

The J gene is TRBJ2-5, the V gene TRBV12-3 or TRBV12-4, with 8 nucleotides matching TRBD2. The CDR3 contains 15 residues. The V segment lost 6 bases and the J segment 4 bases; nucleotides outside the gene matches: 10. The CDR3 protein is CASSSPGSGGETQYF. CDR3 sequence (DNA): TGTGCCAGCAGCTCCCCGGGGAGCGGGGGAGAGACCCAGTACTTC.

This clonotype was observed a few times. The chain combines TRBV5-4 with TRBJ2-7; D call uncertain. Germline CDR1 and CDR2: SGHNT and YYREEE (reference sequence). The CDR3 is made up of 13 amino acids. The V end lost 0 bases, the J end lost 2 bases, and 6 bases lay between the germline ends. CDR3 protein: CASSLEVTYEQYF. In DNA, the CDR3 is TGTGCCAGCAGCTTGGAAGTTACCTACGAGCAGTACTTC.

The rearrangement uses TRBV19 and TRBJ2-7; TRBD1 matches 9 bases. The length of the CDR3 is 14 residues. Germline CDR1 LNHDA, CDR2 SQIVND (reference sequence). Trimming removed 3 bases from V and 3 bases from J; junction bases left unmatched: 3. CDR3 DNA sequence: TGTGCCAGTAGTATGGGGACAGGGCGCTACGAGCAGTACTTC. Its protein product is CASSMGTGRYEQYF.

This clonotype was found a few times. The CDR3 is CASSPARQMSYNEQFF. CDR3 DNA sequence: TGTGCCAGCTCACCTGCCCGGCAGATGAGTTACAATGAGCAGTTCTTC. The V call is TRBV18, the J call TRBJ2-1; D call uncertain. The germline V gene has CDR1 KGHSH and CDR2 LQKENI. V lost 3 bases to trimming and J lost 4 bases, with 16 bases between them. The length of the CDR3 is 16 residues.

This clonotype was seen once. The CDR3, as DNA: TGTGCCAGCCCGGGGGCAGGGAGGACTGAAGCTTTCTTT. It codes for CASPGAGRTEAFF. The chain carries TRBV7-9 and TRBJ1-1; D possibly corresponds to TRBD1 (6 bases). The CDR3 covers 13 residues. Trimming pared 8 bases from V and 5 bases from J, leaving 15 bases between. Germline V gene sequence: CDR1 SEHNR, CDR2 FQNEAQ (reference sequence).

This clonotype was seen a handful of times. CDR3 in DNA: TGTGCCAGCAGCTTCGTGGGGGGGGGCCGTCCGACCCAGTACTTC. Its translation: CASSFVGGGRPTQYF. The rearrangement links TRBV7-2 to TRBJ2-5; a weak D match, TRBD2 (7 bases). The CDR3 contains 15 residues. V shed 3 bases and J shed 7 bases, with 18 bases lying between them. Per germline, CDR1 SGHTA and CDR2 FQGNSA.